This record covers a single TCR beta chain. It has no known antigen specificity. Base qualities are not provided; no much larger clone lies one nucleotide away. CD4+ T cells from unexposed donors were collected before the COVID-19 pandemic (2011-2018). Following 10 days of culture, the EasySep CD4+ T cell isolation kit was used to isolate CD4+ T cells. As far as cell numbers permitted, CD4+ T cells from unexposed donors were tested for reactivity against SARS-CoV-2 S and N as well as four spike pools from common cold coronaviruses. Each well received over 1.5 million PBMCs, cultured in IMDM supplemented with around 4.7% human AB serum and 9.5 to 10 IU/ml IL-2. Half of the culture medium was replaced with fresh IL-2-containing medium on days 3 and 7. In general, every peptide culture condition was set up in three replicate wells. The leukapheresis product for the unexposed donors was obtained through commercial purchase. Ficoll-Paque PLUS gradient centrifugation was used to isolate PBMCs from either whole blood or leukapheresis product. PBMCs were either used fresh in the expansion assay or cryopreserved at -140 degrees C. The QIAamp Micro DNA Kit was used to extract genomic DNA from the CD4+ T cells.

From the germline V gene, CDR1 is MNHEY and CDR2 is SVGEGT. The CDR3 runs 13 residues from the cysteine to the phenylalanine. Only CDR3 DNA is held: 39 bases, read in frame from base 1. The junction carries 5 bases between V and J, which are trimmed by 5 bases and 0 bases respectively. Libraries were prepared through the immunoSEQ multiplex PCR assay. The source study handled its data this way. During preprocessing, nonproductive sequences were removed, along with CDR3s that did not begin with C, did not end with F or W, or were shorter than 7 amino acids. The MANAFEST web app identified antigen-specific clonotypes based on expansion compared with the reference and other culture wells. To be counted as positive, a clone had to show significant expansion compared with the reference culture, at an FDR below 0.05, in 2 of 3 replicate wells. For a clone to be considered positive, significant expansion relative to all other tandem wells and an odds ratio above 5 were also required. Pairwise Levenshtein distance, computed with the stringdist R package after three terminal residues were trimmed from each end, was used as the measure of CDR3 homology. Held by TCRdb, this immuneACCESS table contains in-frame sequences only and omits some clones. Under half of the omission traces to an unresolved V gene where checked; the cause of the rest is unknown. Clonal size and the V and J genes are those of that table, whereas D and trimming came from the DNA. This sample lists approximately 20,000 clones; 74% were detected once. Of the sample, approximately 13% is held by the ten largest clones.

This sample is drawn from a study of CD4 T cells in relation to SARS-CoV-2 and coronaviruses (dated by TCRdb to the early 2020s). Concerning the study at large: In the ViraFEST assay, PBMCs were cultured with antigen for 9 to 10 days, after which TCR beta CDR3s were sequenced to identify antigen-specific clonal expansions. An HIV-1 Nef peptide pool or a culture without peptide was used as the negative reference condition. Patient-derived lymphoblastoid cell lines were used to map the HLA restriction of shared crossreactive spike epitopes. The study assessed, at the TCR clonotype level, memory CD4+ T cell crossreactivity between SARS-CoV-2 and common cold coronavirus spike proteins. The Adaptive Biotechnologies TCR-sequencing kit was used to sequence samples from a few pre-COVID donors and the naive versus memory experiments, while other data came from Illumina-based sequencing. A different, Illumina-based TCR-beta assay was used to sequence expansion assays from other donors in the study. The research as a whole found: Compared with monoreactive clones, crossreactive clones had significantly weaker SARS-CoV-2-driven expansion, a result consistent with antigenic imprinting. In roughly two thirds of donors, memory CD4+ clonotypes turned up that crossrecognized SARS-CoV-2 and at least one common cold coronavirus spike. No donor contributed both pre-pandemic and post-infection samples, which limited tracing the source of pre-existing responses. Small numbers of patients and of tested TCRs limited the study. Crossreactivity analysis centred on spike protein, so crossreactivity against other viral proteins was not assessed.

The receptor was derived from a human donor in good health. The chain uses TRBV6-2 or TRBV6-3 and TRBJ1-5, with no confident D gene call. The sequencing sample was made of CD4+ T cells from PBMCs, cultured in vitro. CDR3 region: CASSKDSNQPQHF. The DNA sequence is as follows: TGTGCCAGCAGTAAGGATAGCAATCAGCCCCAGCATTTT.